Below, 23 T cell receptor beta chains from the same sample are listed, as sequenced in a study of control samples from healthy donors and cancer patients. TCRdb's copy holds only in-frame clones and misses some; the assay was immunoSEQ multiplex PCR. Of under 300,000 clones listed, more than 65% are singletons. Specimen: PBMCs. These receptors all come from a woman aged 55-69 years with lung cancer.

CDR3 amino acids: CASSQQDGPSGNTIYF. The CDR3 bases are TGCGCCAGCAGCCAGCAGGACGGACCCTCTGGAAACACCATATATTTT. V usage is TRBV4-1 and J usage is TRBJ1-3; D gene uncertain. Germline-derived CDR1 and CDR2 are MGHRA and YSYEKL. Trimming pared 3 bases from V and 0 bases from J, leaving 12 bases between. CDR3 length: 16 residues.

The chain carries TRBV4-2 and TRBJ1-1; D is uncertain. The CDR3 spans 14 residues. V lost 1 base to trimming and J lost 8 bases, with 14 bases between them. Germline V gene sequence: CDR1 LGHNA, CDR2 YNFKEQ. As DNA, the CDR3 is TGTGCCAGCAGCCAAGCGGGGAAGAGGGTGGAAGCTTTCTTT. It codes for CASSQAGKRVEAFF.

The gene calls are TRBV5-4 and TRBJ2-6, with D unresolved. Germline CDR1 is SGHNT and CDR2 is YYREEE (reference sequence). V dropped 2 bases and J dropped 3 bases, with 9 bases sitting between them. The CDR3 sequence is 15 residues long. The CDR3 loop is CASSLDPGGANVLTF. The CDR3 bases are TGTGCCAGCAGCTTAGACCCTGGTGGGGCCAACGTCCTGACTTTC.

The rearrangement joins TRBV19 to TRBJ2-2; unclear D gene. CDR3 length: 14 amino acids. Germline CDR1 is LNHDA and CDR2 is SQIVND (reference sequence). The V and J ends lost 3 bases and 4 bases respectively, with 9 bases between them. CDR3 amino acids: CASSMGYLTGELFF. As DNA, the CDR3 is TGTGCCAGTAGTATGGGGTACCTCACCGGGGAGCTGTTTTTT.

The CDR3 nucleotides read TGTGCCAGCAGCCCCCGACAGGGGGCGCCGGGAGGCTACACCTTC. Amino acid sequence: CASSPRQGAPGGYTF. V is TRBV11-2 and J is TRBJ1-2, with 10 bases aligning to TRBD1. V dropped 5 bases and J dropped 8; count of bases not matched to a gene: 11. Germline V gene data show CDR1 as SGHAT and CDR2 as FQNNGV. This CDR3 contains 15 residues.

The rearrangement uses TRBV24-1 and TRBJ1-3; D perhaps matches TRBD1 (5 bases). Germline CDR1 and CDR2: KGHDR and SFDVKD. This CDR3 has 15 amino acids. Trimming left V 3 bases short and J 0 bases short, with 8 bases between. The CDR3 sequence: CATSDPQGSGNTIYF. Here the CDR3 DNA reads TGTGCCACCAGTGATCCGCAGGGCTCTGGAAACACCATATATTTT.

This clone appeared a few times. V usage is TRBV3-1 (or the pseudogene TRBV3-2) and J usage is TRBJ1-6; 8 nucleotides agree with TRBD1. V shed 3 bases, J shed 1 base, and the junction held 2 bases outside the gene matches. Germline values: CDR1 LGHDT, CDR2 YNNKEL (reference sequence). The CDR3 totals 16 residues. CDR3 nucleotides: TGTGCCAGCAGCCAGCAGGGGGCGTCCTATAATTCACCCCTCCACTTT. Residues: CASSQQGASYNSPLHF.

The chain is built from TRBV6-5 and TRBJ1-4; TRBD1 aligns across 9 bases. Trimming took 8 bases from V and 8 from J; bases not matched to a gene: 12. This CDR3 contains 15 residues. Germline CDR1 is MNHEY and CDR2 is SVGAGI. The CDR3 here is CASSKLSGTGEKLFF. In DNA, the CDR3 is TGTGCCAGCTCGAAGCTGTCCGGGACAGGGGAAAAACTGTTTTTT.

The chain employs TRBV3-1 (or the pseudogene TRBV3-2) and TRBJ1-1; 7 bases fit TRBD1. The trim removed 1 base at V and 6 bases at J, leaving 5 bases unmatched. Germline loops: CDR1 LGHDT, CDR2 YNNKEL (reference sequence). The CDR3 length is 14 residues. CDR3 loop: CASSQVSGGAEAFF. CDR3 in DNA: TGTGCCAGCAGCCAAGTTTCAGGGGGGGCTGAAGCTTTCTTT.

This clone was counted between two and nine times. V is TRBV14 and J is TRBJ2-3; possibly TRBD1 for D (5 bases). V lost 4 bases and J 2 bases, leaving 10 bases between the germline ends. The V gene's germline CDR1 is SGHDN and CDR2 FVKESK. The CDR3 totals 14 residues. CDR3: CASSRTRFTDTQYF. DNA for the CDR3: TGTGCCAGCAGCCGGACACGATTCACAGATACGCAGTATTTT.

The chain combines TRBV5-1 with TRBJ2-3, with D perhaps TRBD1 or TRBD2 (5 bases each). Germline loops: CDR1 SGHRS, CDR2 YFSETQ. Trimming cost V 2 bases and J 5 bases, with 12 bases left between them. The CDR3 is 14 amino acids. In nucleotides, the CDR3 is TGCGCCAGCAGCTTTGGCGGGCAGGGAGATACGCAGTATTTT. Translating it yields CASSFGGQGDTQYF.

V usage is TRBV3-1 (or the pseudogene TRBV3-2) and J usage is TRBJ2-5; 9 nucleotides agree with TRBD2. This CDR3 is 18 amino acids long. V lost 0 bases, J lost 7 bases, and 15 bases stayed unmatched. Germline-derived CDR1 and CDR2 are LGHDT and YNNKEL (reference sequence). The CDR3 protein is CASSQEGGAGGGRWTQYF. CDR3 DNA: TGTGCCAGCAGCCAAGAGGGAGGAGCGGGAGGAGGTCGGTGGACCCAGTACTTC.

The J gene is TRBJ2-1, the V gene TRBV6-5, with D possibly matching TRBD2 (5 bases). CDR3 size: 13 residues. Trimming took off 8 bases at V and 7 bases at J, with 15 bases between the two ends. CDR1 and CDR2 (germline): MNHEY, SVGAGI. The CDR3 DNA follows: TGTGCCAGCCATTGGCTAGCTGATAATGAGCAGTTCTTC. It codes for CASHWLADNEQFF.

The V and J genes are TRBV5-1 and TRBJ2-3, with 9 bases identical to TRBD2. Germline V gives CDR1 SGHRS, CDR2 YFSETQ. The CDR3 covers 16 residues. After removal of 0 bases from V and 2 bases from J, the junction contained 4 bases not matched to a gene. The CDR3 spells CASSLGSGSFTDTQYF. CDR3 DNA sequence: TGCGCCAGCAGCTTGGGTAGCGGGAGTTTCACAGATACGCAGTATTTT.

The chain couples TRBV21-1 to TRBJ1-1. TRBV21-1 is listed as a pseudogene. CDR3 length: 14 residues. CDR3 protein: CASSKAGGEAEAFF. The CDR3 nucleotides are TGTGCCAGCAGCAAAGCGGGGGGCGAGGCTGAAGCTTTCTTT.

This rearrangement joins TRBV9 to TRBJ1-5; perhaps TRBD1 as D (6 bases). Germline values: CDR1 SGDLS, CDR2 YYNGEE. CDR3 length: 15 amino acids. With 4 bases removed from V and 6 bases from J, the gap between germline ends came to 17 bases. The CDR3 spells CASSTDGGLGQPQHF. The DNA of the CDR3 is TGTGCCAGCAGCACCGATGGGGGCTTAGGTCAGCCCCAGCATTTT.

V is TRBV14 and J is TRBJ2-1; TRBD2 aligns across 16 bases. The J segment lost 8 bases and the V segment lost 7 bases, leaving 5 bases of the junction unmatched. The length of the CDR3 is 15 residues. Germline V gene sequence: CDR1 SGHDN, CDR2 FVKESK. The CDR3 DNA is TGTGCCAGCACCCCGGGACTAGCGGGGGGGGATGAGCAGTTCTTC. Translated: CASTPGLAGGDEQFF. Variable domain in full (rest from reference TRBV14 and TRBJ2-1): EAGVTQFPSHSVIEKGQTVTLRCDPISGHDNLYWYRRVMGKEIKFLLHFVKESKQDESGMPNNRFLAERTGGTYSTLKVQPAELEDSGVYFCASTPGLAGGDEQFFGPGTRLTVL.

The genes are TRBV18 and TRBJ2-5; no definite D call. The CDR3 consists of 16 residues. Trimming cost V 2 bases and J 5 bases, with 18 bases left between them. Germline V gene sequence: CDR1 KGHSH, CDR2 LQKENI. CDR3 coding DNA: TGTGCCAGCTCACCAAGGGCACAGATGGTTGGGGAGACCCAGTACTTC. It encodes CASSPRAQMVGETQYF.

The rearrangement joins TRBV3-1 (or the pseudogene TRBV3-2) to TRBJ2-5; maybe TRBD1 (6 bases). Trimming took 3 bases from V and 0 from J, leaving 11 bases between them. CDR3 size: 15 residues. The germline V gene has CDR1 LGHDT and CDR2 YNNKEL (reference sequence). CDR3 DNA: TGTGCCAGCAGCCAGGGGGCTCGGTACCAAGAGACCCAGTACTTC. Its translation: CASSQGARYQETQYF.

V and J are TRBV5-1 and TRBJ1-1, with TRBD1 as a possible D gene (5 bases). Trimming removed 3 bases from V and 4 bases from J, with 10 bases in between. Germline CDR1 and CDR2: SGHRS and YFSETQ. The CDR3 runs 13 residues. The CDR3 loop reads CASSWGGATEAFF. CDR3 in DNA: TGCGCCAGCAGCTGGGGAGGGGCCACTGAAGCTTTCTTT. Full variable domain (outside the CDR3, taken from reference TRBV5-1 and TRBJ1-1): KAGVTQTPRYLIKTRGQQVTLSCSPISGHRSVSWYQQTPGQGLQFLFEYFSETQRNKGNFPGRFSGRQFSNSRSEMNVSTLELGDSALYLCASSWGGATEAFFGQGTRLTVV.

The chain uses TRBV19 and TRBJ1-3, with a possible D match to TRBD1 (6 bases). CDR1 is LNHDA and CDR2 is SQIVND in the germline V gene (reference sequence). Deletions cut 5 bases from V and 7 bases from J, with 12 bases between. CDR3 length: 13 residues. The CDR3 here is CASSRGATNTIYF. CDR3 nucleotides: TGTGCCAGTAGTCGGGGGGCAACGAACACCATATATTTT.

This clone has more than one count but fewer than ten. J is TRBJ1-1 and V is TRBV7-8; the match to TRBD1 covers 7 bases. The CDR3 length is 15 residues. V was pared by 5 bases and J by 4 bases, with 10 bases of the junction left unmatched. The germline V gene encodes CDR1 SGHVS and CDR2 FQNEAQ. This CDR3 is CASSLWTGSGTEAFF. The CDR3 DNA reads as TGTGCCAGCAGCCTCTGGACAGGTTCCGGCACTGAAGCTTTCTTT.

This sequence joins TRBV28 and TRBJ1-2, with TRBD1 matching over 8 bases. V shed 6 bases, J shed 6 bases, and the junction held 18 bases outside the gene matches. CDR3 length equals 17 residues. The V gene's germline CDR1 is MDHEN and CDR2 SYDVKM. The CDR3 spells CASSLGQGARVGDGYTF. In nucleotides, the CDR3 is TGTGCCAGCAGCCTAGGACAGGGTGCTCGAGTAGGCGATGGCTACACCTTC.